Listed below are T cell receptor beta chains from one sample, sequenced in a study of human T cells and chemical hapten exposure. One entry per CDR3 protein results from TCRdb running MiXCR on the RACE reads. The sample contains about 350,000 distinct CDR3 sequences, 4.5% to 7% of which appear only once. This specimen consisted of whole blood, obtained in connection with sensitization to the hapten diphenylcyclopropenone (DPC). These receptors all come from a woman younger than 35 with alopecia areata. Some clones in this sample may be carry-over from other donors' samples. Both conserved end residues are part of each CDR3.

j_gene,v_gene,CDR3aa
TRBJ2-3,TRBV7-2,CASSLMARTQYF
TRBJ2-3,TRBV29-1,CSVAGTSGGGFADTQYF
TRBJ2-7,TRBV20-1,CSARDQSRGGPRSYEQYF
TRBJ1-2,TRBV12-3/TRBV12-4,CASSLSGQGAKGYTF
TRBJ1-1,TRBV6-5,CASSKTGLSTEAFF
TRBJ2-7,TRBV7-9,CASSLGEAEQYF
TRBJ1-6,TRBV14,CASSQLQNSPLHF
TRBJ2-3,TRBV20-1,CSARWQERDTQYF
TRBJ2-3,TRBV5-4,CASSAGTGRFATDTQYF
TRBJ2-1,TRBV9,CASSVEPHNEQFF
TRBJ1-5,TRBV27,CASSLVGESQPQHF
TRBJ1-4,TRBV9,CASSPHSKTTDLIEKLFF
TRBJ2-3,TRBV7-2,CASSLRNVQGTDTQYF
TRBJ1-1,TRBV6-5,CASSYRSTGSTEAFF
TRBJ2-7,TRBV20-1,CSAGSSYEQYF
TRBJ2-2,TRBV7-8,CASLLDRGSGELFF
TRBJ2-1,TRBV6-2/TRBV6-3,CASSESTAEEQFF
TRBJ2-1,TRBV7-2,CASSLQGRTYNEQFF
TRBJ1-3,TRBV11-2,CASSLLALGNTIYF
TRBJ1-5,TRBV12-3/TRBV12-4,CASQGNYQPQHF
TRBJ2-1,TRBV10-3,CAISEPDFYNEQFF
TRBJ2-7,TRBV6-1,CASSVEGLYEQYF
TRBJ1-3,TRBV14,CASSQVGSSGNTIYF
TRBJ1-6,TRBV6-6,CASSLQTQRWNSPLHF
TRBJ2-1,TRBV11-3,CASSSRTEDSYNEQFF
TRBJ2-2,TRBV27,CASSPYQGAISAGELFF
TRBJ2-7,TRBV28,CASSPWGGEQYF
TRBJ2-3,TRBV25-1,CASSVPRLIGPTDTQYF
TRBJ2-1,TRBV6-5,CASSYSTRQSSYNEQFF
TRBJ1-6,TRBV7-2,CASSSTGTGGANSPLHF
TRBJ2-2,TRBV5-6,CASSTVPTGELFF
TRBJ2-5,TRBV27,CASSLRHDQETQYF
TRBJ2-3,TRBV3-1,CASSQDSGSELLTDTQYF
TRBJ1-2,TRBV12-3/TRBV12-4,CASSFAQVYGYTF
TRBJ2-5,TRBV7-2,CASSLGAGLAKETQYF
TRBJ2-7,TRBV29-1,CSVTTGYEQYF